The present T cell receptor beta chain was sequenced within a study of glioma-infiltrating T cells. Amplification of TCR alpha and beta CDR3 regions from RNA used iRepertoire nested multiplex PCR. Tissue mRNA or PBMC total RNA, about 85-400 ng, went into one-step reverse transcription and amplification. Each CDR3 protein is one row after TCRdb ran MiXCR on the multiplex PCR reads. The data show some 120,000 distinct CDR3 sequences, roughly 25% seen once. There are many counts of this clonotype. Its antigen is currently unknown. Study-wide results and caveats: Tissue and blood shared very few CDR3 sequences.

The source is a human donor with low-grade glioma or glioblastoma, undergoing nonglioma brain surgery, or in good health (not recorded which). Sequencing was performed on glioma tissue, nonneoplastic brain tissue, or PBMCs (not recorded which).

For the CDR3, the DNA is TGTGCCAGCAAGTCAGGACAGGGGTTGGCCGGGGAGCTGTTTTTT. Protein product: CASKSGQGLAGELFF. V and J are TRBV2 and TRBJ2-2; TRBD1 agrees at 9 bases. This CDR3 is built from 15 residues. J gave up 6 bases and V 7 bases, and 9 bases lay outside the gene matches. Per germline, CDR1 SNHLY and CDR2 FYNNEI.